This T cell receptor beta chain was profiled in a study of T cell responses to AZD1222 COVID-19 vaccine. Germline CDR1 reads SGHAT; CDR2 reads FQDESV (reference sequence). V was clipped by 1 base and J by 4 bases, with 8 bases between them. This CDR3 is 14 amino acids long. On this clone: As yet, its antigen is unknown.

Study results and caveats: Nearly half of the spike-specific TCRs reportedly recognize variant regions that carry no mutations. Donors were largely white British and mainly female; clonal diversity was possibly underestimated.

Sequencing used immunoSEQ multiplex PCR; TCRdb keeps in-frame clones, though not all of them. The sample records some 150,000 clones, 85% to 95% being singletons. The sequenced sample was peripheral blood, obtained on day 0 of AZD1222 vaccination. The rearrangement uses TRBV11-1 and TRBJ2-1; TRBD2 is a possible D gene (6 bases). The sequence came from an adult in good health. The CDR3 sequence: CASSLVGGYNEQFF. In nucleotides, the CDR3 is TGTGCCAGCAGCTTAGTAGGAGGGTACAATGAGCAGTTCTTC. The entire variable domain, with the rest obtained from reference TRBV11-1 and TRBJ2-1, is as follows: EAEVAQSPRYKITEKSQAVAFWCDPISGHATLYWYRQILGQGPELLVQFQDESVVDDSQLPKDRFSAERLKGVDSTLKIQPAELGDSAMYLCASSLVGGYNEQFFGPGTRLTVL.